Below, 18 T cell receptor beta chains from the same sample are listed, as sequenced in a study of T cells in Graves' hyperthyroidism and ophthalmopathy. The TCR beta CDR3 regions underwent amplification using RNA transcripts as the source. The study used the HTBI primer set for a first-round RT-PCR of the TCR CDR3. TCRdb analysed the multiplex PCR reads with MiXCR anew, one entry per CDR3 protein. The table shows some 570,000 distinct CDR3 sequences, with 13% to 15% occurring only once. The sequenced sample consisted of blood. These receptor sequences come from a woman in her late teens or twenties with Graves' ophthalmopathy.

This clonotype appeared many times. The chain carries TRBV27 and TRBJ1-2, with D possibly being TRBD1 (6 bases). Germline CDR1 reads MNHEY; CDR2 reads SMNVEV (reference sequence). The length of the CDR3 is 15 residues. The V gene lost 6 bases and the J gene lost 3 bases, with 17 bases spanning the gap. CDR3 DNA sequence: TGTGCCAGCAGATCCCTAGCGGGGGGCGACTATGGCTACACCTTC. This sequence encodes CASRSLAGGDYGYTF.

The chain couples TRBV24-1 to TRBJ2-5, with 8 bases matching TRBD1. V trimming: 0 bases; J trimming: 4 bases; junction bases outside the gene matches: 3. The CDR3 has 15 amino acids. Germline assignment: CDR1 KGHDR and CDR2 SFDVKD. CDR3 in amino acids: CATSDLGQGGETQYF. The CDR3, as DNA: TGTGCCACCAGTGATTTGGGACAGGGTGGAGAGACCCAGTACTTC.

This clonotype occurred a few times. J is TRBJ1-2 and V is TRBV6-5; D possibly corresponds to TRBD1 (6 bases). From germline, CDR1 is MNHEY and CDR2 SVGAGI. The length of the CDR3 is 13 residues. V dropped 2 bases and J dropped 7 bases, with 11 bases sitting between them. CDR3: CASSYPGAGGYTF. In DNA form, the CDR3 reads TGTGCCAGCAGTTACCCGGGGGCGGGTGGCTACACCTTC.

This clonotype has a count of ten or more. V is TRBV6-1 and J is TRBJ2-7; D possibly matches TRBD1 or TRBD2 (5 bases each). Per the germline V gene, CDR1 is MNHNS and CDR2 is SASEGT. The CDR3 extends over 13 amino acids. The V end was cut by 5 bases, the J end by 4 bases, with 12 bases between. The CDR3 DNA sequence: TGTGCCAGCAGTCGGGACGGAGGATACGAGCAGTACTTC. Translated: CASSRDGGYEQYF.

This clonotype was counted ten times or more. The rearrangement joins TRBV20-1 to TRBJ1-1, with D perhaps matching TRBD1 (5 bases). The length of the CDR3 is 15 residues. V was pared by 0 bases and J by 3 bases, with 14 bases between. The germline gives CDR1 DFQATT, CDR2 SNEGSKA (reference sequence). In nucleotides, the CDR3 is TGCAGTGCTAGAGATGTTGGGAGGGGACACACTGAAGCTTTCTTT. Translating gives CSARDVGRGHTEAFF.

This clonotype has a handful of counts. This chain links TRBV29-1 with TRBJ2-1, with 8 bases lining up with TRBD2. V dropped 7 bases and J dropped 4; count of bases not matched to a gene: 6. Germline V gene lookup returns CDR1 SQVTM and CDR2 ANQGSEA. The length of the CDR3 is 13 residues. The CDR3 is CSAVGGGYNEQFF. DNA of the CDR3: TGCAGCGCCGTGGGCGGGGGGTACAATGAGCAGTTCTTC.

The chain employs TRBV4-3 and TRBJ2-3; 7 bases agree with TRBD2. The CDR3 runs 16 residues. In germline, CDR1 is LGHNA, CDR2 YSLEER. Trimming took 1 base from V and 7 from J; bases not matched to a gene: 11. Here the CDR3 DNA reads TGCGCCAGCAGCCAAGCTTCGGGGAGGGCCGTCCATACGCAGTATTTT. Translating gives CASSQASGRAVHTQYF.

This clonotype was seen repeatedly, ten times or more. The CDR3 sequence: CASSEQGSETQYF. In DNA, the CDR3 is TGTGCCAGCAGTGAACAGGGGAGTGAGACCCAGTACTTC. J is TRBJ2-5 and V is TRBV2; perhaps TRBD1 as D (6 bases). The CDR3 runs to 13 residues. V lost 2 bases and J lost 5, with 9 bases in between. Germline loops: CDR1 SNHLY, CDR2 FYNNEI.

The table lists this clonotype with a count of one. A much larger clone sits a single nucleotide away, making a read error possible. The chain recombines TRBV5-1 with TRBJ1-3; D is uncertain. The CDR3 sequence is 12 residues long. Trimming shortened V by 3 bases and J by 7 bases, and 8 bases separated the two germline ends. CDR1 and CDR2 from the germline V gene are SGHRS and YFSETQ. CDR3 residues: CASSYGPNTIYF. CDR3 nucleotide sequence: TGCGCCAGCAGCTACGGCCCGAACACCATATATTTT.

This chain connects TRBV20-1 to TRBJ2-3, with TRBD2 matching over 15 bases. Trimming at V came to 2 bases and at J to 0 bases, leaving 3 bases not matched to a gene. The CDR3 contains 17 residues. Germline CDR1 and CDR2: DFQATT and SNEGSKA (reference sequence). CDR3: CSARPGTSGRSTDTQYF. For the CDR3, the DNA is TGCAGTGCTAGACCCGGGACTAGCGGGAGGAGCACAGATACGCAGTATTTT.

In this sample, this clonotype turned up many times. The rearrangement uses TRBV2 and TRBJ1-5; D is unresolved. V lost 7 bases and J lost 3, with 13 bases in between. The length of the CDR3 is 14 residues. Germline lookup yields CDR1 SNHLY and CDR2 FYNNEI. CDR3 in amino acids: CASTRVYNNQPQHF. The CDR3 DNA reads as TGTGCCAGCACTCGGGTCTATAACAATCAGCCCCAGCATTTT.

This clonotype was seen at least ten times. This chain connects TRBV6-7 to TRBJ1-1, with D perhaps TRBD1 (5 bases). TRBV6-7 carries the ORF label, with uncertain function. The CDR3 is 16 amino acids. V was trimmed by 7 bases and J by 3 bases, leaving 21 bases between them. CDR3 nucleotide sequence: TGTGCCAGCAAGGTCGAACAAGGGCAGGGAGACACTGAAGCTTTCTTT. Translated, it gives CASKVEQGQGDTEAFF.

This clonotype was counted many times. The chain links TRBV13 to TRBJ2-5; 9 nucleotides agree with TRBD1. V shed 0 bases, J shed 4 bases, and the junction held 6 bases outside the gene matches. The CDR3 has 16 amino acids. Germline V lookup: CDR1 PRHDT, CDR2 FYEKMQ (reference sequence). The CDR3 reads CASSLGNRGLSETQYF. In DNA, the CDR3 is TGTGCCAGCAGCTTAGGTAACAGGGGGCTTTCAGAGACCCAGTACTTC.

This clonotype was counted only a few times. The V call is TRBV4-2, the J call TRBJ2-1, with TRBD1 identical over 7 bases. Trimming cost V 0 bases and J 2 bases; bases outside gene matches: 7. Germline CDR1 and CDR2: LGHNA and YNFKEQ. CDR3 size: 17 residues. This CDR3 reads CASSQDQRTGTYNEQFF. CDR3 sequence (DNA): TGTGCCAGCAGCCAAGATCAGAGGACAGGCACCTACAATGAGCAGTTCTTC.

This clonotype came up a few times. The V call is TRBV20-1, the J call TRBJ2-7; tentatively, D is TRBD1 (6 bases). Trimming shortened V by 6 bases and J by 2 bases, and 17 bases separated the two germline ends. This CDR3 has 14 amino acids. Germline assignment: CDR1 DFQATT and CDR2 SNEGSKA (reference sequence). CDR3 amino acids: CSAEPRQEAYEQYF. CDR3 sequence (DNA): TGCAGTGCCGAGCCCCGACAGGAAGCCTACGAGCAGTACTTC.

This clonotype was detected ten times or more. DNA of the CDR3: TGTGCCAGCAGTCCCGGGACAGAGTCTCAGCCCCAGCATTTT. Translating it yields CASSPGTESQPQHF. The V call is TRBV12-3 or TRBV12-4, the J call TRBJ1-5, with TRBD1 identical over 7 bases. The CDR3 length is 14 residues. The V gene end was trimmed by 5 bases and the J gene end by 6 bases; junction bases not matched to a gene: 7.

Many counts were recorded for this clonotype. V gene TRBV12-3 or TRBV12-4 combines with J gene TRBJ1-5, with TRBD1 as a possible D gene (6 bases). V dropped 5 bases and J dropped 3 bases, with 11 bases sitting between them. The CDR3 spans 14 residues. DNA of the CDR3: TGTGCCAGCAGTCTTGGACAGATCAATCAGCCCCAGCATTTT. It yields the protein CASSLGQINQPQHF.

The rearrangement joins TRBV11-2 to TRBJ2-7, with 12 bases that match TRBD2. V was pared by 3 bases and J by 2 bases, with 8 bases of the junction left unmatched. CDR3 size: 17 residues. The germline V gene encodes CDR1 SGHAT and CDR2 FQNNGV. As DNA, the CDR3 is TGTGCCAGCAGCTTCGGGACTAGCGGGCTTACACCCTACGAGCAGTACTTC. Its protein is CASSFGTSGLTPYEQYF.